Reported below is one TCR beta chain. Its antigen is currently unknown. This record belongs to a study of PD-1 blockade in classical Hodgkin lymphoma. Regarding the study as a whole: Newly diagnosed patients were reported to start with lower TCR diversity than healthy donors.

Noted time point: newly diagnosed, previously untreated cHL patient sample. By magnetic negative selection, CD4+ T cells were purified from thawed PBMCs. Sequencing used immunoSEQ multiplex PCR; TCRdb keeps in-frame clones, though not all of them. The repertoire holds about 22,000 clones, with nearly 90% as singletons. Germline V CDR1 and CDR2: SGHAT, FQNNGV. This CDR3 spans 14 amino acids. V was pared by 6 bases and J by 10 bases, with 12 bases of the junction left unmatched. The chain recombines TRBV11-2 with TRBJ2-1; the match to TRBD1 covers 7 bases. Specimen: CD4+ T cells from blood. This clonotype was sampled from a human donor with classical Hodgkin lymphoma. The DNA of the CDR3 is TGTGCCAGCAGTCCAGGACAGGCGGCCCCGGAGCAGTTCTTC. It is translated as CASSPGQAAPEQFF.